The clone carrying this TCR beta chain was seen ten or more times. Its antigen is undetermined. Molecules of cDNA were individually given unique molecular identifiers that were attached to them. Using its own MiXCR run on the 5' RACE reads, TCRdb lists one record per CDR3 protein. The table has 23,000 or so distinct CDR3 sequences, roughly 5% seen once. Germline-derived CDR1 and CDR2 are SEHNR and FQNEAQ (reference sequence). V lost 6 bases to trimming and J lost 2 bases, with 16 bases between them. The CDR3 contains 15 residues. The sample comes from a study of early T cells in non-severe SARS-CoV-2 infection. Across the whole study: Unsorted whole blood bulk RNA was sequenced, with unpaired chains.

Findings and limits, study-wide: A preference for anti-spike CD8 responses marked VDJdb matching, which missed private and CD4 specificities.

The sample comprised whole blood. The clonotype was recovered from an adult who was a healthcare worker with PCR-confirmed SARS-CoV-2 infection or an uninfected control (not recorded which). This rearrangement joins TRBV7-9 to TRBJ2-5, with a weak D call TRBD2 (6 bases). As DNA, the CDR3 is TGTGCCAGCAGGCGTCTCGGGGGATCTCAAGAGACCCAGTACTTC. It yields the protein CASRRLGGSQETQYF.